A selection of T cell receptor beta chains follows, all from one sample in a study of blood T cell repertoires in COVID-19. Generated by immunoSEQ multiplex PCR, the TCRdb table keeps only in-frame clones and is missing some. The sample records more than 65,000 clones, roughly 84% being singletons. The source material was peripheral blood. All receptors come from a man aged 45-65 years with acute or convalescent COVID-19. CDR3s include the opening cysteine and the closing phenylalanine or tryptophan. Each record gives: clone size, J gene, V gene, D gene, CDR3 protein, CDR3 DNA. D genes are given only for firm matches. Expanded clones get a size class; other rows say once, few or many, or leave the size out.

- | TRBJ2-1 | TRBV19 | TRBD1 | CASAGTGGFTKTRGSYNEQFF | TGTGCCAGTGCCGGGACAGGGGGCTTTACCAAGACCCGAGGATCCTACAATGAGCAGTTCTTC
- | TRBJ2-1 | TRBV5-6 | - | CASSLISNEQFF | TGTGCCAGCAGCTTGATTAGCAATGAGCAGTTCTTC
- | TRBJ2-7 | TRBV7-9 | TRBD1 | CASSGEGLRGYEQYF | TGTGCCAGCAGCGGAGAAGGGCTCAGGGGGTACGAGCAGTACTTC
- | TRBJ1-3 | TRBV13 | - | CASSLGQTYGNTIYF | TGTGCCAGCAGCCTAGGACAGACGTACGGAAACACCATATATTTT
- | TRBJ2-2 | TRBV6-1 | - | CASSEYGGNTGELFF | TGTGCCAGCAGTGAATACGGTGGGAACACCGGGGAGCTGTTTTTT
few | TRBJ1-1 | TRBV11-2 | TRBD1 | CASSSSDRGDTEAFF | TGTGCCAGCAGCTCATCGGACAGGGGAGACACTGAAGCTTTCTTT
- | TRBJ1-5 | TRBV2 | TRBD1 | CASRGQGAVQPQHF | TGTGCCAGCAGGGGACAGGGGGCTGTGCAGCCCCAGCATTTT
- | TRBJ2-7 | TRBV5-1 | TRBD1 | CASSSVTGVSYEQYF | TGCGCCAGCAGCTCGGTTACAGGGGTCTCCTACGAGCAGTACTTC
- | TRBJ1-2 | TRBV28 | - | CASSSPDYGYTF | TGTGCCAGCAGTTCACCGGACTATGGCTACACCTTC
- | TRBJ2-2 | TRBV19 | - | CASKGIVWSAGELFF | TGTGCCAGTAAGGGGATAGTCTGGTCGGCCGGGGAGCTGTTTTTT
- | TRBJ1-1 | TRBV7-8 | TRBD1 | CASSRDRGTEAFF | TGTGCCAGCAGCCGGGACAGGGGCACTGAAGCTTTCTTT
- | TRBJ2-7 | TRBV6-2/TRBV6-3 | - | CASSYPRYRSSYEQYF | TGTGCCAGCAGTTACCCGCGGTACAGGAGCTCCTACGAGCAGTACTTC
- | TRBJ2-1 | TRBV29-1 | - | CSVERSNEQFF | TGCAGCGTTGAGCGATCCAATGAGCAGTTCTTC
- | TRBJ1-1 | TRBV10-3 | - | CAIKAGGTEAFF | TGTGCCATCAAGGCCGGGGGCACTGAAGCTTTCTTT
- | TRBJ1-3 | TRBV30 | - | CAWRSGNSGNTIYF | TGTGCCTGGAGGTCAGGGAACTCTGGAAACACCATATATTTT
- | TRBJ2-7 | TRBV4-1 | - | CASSQDSGGYEQYF | TGCGCCAGCAGCCAAGATTCCGGCGGTTACGAGCAGTACTTC
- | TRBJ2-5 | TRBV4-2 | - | CASSVGIQETQYF | TGTGCCAGCAGTGTCGGGATTCAAGAGACCCAGTACTTC
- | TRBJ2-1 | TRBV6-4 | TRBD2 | CASRPSSSGYNEQFF | TGTGCCAGCAGACCTTCGTCTAGCGGCTACAATGAGCAGTTCTTC
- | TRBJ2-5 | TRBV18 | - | CASSPPMGGETQYF | TGTGCCAGCTCACCACCGATGGGCGGGGAGACCCAGTACTTC
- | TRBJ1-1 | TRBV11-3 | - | CASSPGVGGGTGAFF | TGTGCCAGCAGCCCAGGGGTGGGCGGGGGAACGGGAGCTTTCTTT
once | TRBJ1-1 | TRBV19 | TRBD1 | CASSLGQGHNTEAFF | TGTGCCAGTAGTCTGGGACAGGGGCACAACACTGAAGCTTTCTTT
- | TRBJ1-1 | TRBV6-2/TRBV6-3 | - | CASSYLVGMNTEAFF | TGTGCCAGCAGTTACTTGGTCGGTATGAACACTGAAGCTTTCTTT
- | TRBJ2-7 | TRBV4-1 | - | CASSLYGGRGRSSYEQYF | TGCGCCAGCAGCCTCTATGGGGGCAGGGGTCGAAGCTCCTACGAGCAGTACTTC
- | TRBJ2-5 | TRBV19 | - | CASSMAQETQYF | TGTGCCAGTAGTATGGCCCAAGAGACCCAGTACTTC
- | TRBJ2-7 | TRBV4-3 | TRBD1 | CASSPGQDDYEQYF | TGCGCCAGCAGCCCGGGACAGGACGACTACGAGCAGTACTTC